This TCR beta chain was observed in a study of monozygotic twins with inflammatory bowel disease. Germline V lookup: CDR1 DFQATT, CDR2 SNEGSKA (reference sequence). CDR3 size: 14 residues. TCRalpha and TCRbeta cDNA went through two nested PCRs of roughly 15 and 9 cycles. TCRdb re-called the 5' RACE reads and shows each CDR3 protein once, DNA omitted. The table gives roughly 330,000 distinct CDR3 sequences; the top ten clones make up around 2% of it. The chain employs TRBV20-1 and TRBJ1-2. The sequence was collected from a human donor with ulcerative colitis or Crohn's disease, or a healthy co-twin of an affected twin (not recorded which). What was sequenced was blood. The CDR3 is CSASPDGSIYGYTF.